Here is one T cell receptor beta chain with its context. Its antigen is not known. TCRdb's table, derived via immunoSEQ multiplex PCR, lists solely in-frame clones and lacks some. The repertoire includes some 3,100 clones, roughly four fifths of them detected once, and about 3% sits in the top ten. This record belongs to a study of chemoradiotherapy in HPV16-positive cancers. Study outcomes and limitations: For HPV16-positive patients, expanding HPV-responsive T cells associated with longer recurrence-free survival. Candidate HPV-specific clones and E7-related TCR motifs grew in tumor during treatment. The functional HPV-specific definition rests on just a couple of HPV16-positive patients.

CDR1 MNHNS and CDR2 SASEGT come from the germline V gene. This CDR3 contains 15 residues. Trimming took 5 bases from V and 6 from J; bases not matched to a gene: 10. The J gene is TRBJ2-5, the V gene TRBV6-1; TRBD1 matches at 9 bases. This sequence originates from a human donor with HPV-associated anogenital cancer. Material: tumor tissue, obtained from a patient who underwent chemoradiotherapy. CDR3 sequence reads: CASSRPDRGRKTQYF. CDR3 coding DNA: TGTGCCAGCAGTCGGCCGGACAGGGGACGGAAGACCCAGTACTTC.